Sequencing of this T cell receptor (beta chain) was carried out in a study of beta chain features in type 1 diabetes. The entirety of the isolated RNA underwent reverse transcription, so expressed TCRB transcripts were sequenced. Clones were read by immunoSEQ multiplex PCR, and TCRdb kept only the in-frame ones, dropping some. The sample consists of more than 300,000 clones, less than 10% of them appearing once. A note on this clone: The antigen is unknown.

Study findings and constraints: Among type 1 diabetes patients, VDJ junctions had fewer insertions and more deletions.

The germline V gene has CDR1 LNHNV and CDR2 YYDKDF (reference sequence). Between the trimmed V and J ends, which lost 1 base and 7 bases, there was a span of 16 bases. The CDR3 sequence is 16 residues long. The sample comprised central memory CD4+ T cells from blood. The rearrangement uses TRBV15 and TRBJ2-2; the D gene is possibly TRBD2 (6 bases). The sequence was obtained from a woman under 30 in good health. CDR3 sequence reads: CATSRVETRAVGELFF. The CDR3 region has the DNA TGTGCCACCAGCAGAGTCGAGACTAGGGCAGTCGGGGAGCTGTTTTTT. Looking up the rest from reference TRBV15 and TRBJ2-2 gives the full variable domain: DAMVIQNPRYQVTQFGKPVTLSCSQTLNHNVMYWYQQKSSQAPKLLFHYYDKDFNNEADTPDNFQSRRPNTSFCFLDIRSPGLGDTAMYLCATSRVETRAVGELFFGEGSRLTVL.